The 28 T cell receptor beta chains presented below share a single source sample, sequenced in a study of blood T cell repertoires in COVID-19. TCRdb's table, derived via immunoSEQ multiplex PCR, lists solely in-frame clones and lacks some. The sample has more than 110,000 clones; around 76% are singletons. Sequenced material: peripheral blood. The receptors come from a man older than 75 with acute or convalescent COVID-19.

The CDR3 nucleotides are TGTGCCAGCAGTCGACAGGGGGCAAACTATGGCTACACCTTC. As protein: CASSRQGANYGYTF. The V gene is TRBV6-5, the J gene TRBJ1-2; 10 nucleotides align to TRBD1. The CDR3 extends over 14 amino acids. The V gene's germline CDR1 is MNHEY and CDR2 SVGAGI. Unmatched junction bases numbered 2, after V lost 5 bases and J lost 2 bases.

The rearrangement uses TRBV18 and TRBJ2-1; D is uncertain. V lost 4 bases and J lost 4, with 14 bases in between. CDR3 length: 15 residues. Germline V gives CDR1 KGHSH, CDR2 LQKENI. CDR3 residues: CASSRVRQRYNEQFF. As DNA, the CDR3 is TGTGCCAGCTCACGAGTCAGGCAACGATACAATGAGCAGTTCTTC. Combining the CDR3 with reference TRBV18 and TRBJ2-1 gives the whole variable domain NAGVMQNPRHLVRRRGQEARLRCSPMKGHSHVYWYRQLPEEGLKFMVYLQKENIIDESGMPKERFSAEFPKEGPSILRIQQVVRGDSAAYFCASSRVRQRYNEQFFGPGTRLTVL.

A single count supports this clone. The J gene is TRBJ1-5, the V gene TRBV28; maybe TRBD1 (6 bases). Germline CDR1 MDHEN, CDR2 SYDVKM. The V and J ends lost 6 bases and 0 bases respectively, with 15 bases between them. The CDR3 runs to 16 residues. The CDR3 sequence: CASSHDRSTSNQPQHF. In DNA form, the CDR3 reads TGTGCCAGCAGCCACGACAGGAGTACTAGCAATCAGCCCCAGCATTTT.

This chain links TRBV5-1 with TRBJ1-2; D is possibly TRBD1 (6 bases). Trimming stripped 0 bases from V and 4 bases from J, with 13 bases between. The CDR3 is made up of 15 amino acids. Per germline, CDR1 SGHRS and CDR2 YFSETQ. The DNA for the CDR3 is TGCGCCAGCAGCTTGGACAGGGTTCGGGGCTATGGCTACACCTTC. It is translated as CASSLDRVRGYGYTF. The full variable domain, its missing parts supplied by reference TRBV5-1 and TRBJ1-2, is KAGVTQTPRYLIKTRGQQVTLSCSPISGHRSVSWYQQTPGQGLQFLFEYFSETQRNKGNFPGRFSGRQFSNSRSEMNVSTLELGDSALYLCASSLDRVRGYGYTFGSGTRLTVV.

The rearrangement links TRBV28 to TRBJ2-2, with TRBD2 identical over 7 bases. Germline lookup yields CDR1 MDHEN and CDR2 SYDVKM. V trimming: 4 bases; J trimming: 2 bases; junction bases outside the gene matches: 4. This CDR3 contains 15 residues. The CDR3 DNA reads TGTGCCAGCAGTTATGGGGGGGGAAACACCGGGGAGCTGTTTTTT. This gives the protein CASSYGGGNTGELFF.

The V call is TRBV7-2, the J call TRBJ1-1, with D perhaps matching TRBD1 (6 bases). The V end lost 5 bases, the J end lost 3 bases, and 16 bases lay between the germline ends. Germline V gene sequence: CDR1 SGHTA, CDR2 FQGNSA. This CDR3 region has 15 residues. The CDR3 sequence: CASSPRQESDTEAFF. DNA of the CDR3: TGTGCCAGCAGCCCCCGACAGGAATCCGACACTGAAGCTTTCTTT.

The chain carries TRBV19 and TRBJ2-5, with 7 bases lining up with TRBD1. The trim removed 7 bases at V and 1 base at J, leaving 6 bases unmatched. The CDR3 is 14 residues long. The germline V gene has CDR1 LNHDA and CDR2 SQIVND (reference sequence). CDR3 coding DNA: TGTGCCAGTAACAATGGACAGGTCCAAGAGACCCAGTACTTC. Amino acids: CASNNGQVQETQYF.

The gene calls are TRBV11-2 and TRBJ2-3; TRBD1 might be the D (5 bases). CDR1 and CDR2 (germline): SGHAT, FQNNGV. V lost 3 bases and J 0 bases, leaving 7 bases between the germline ends. The CDR3 runs 14 residues. In DNA, the CDR3 is TGTGCCAGCAGCTTGGGGCCGAGCACAGATACGCAGTATTTT. This sequence encodes CASSLGPSTDTQYF. Variable domain in full (rest from reference TRBV11-2 and TRBJ2-3): EAGVAQSPRYKIIEKRQSVAFWCNPISGHATLYWYQQILGQGPKLLIQFQNNGVVDDSQLPKDRFSAERLKGVDSTLKIQPAKLEDSAVYLCASSLGPSTDTQYFGPGTRLTVL.

This clone appeared once. The rearrangement links TRBV10-3 to TRBJ2-7, with D possibly being TRBD1 (5 bases). Germline V CDR1 and CDR2: ENHRY, SYGVKD. Trimming took 4 bases from V and 0 from J, leaving 16 bases between them. This CDR3 has 16 residues. CDR3 in DNA: TGTGCCATCAGTGGAAGTGGGGCGAAAAGCTCCTACGAGCAGTACTTC. The encoded protein is CAISGSGAKSSYEQYF.

The chain uses TRBV18 and TRBJ2-2, with D tentatively TRBD2 (6 bases). Germline CDR1 and CDR2: KGHSH and LQKENI. Between the trimmed V and J ends, which lost 3 bases and 6 bases, there was a span of 14 bases. This CDR3 has 15 amino acids. For the CDR3, the DNA is TGTGCCAGCTCACCGATGGCGGGGCCAGCCGGGGAGCTGTTTTTT. Translated, it gives CASSPMAGPAGELFF.

In this sample, this clone turned up a few times. The rearrangement links TRBV9 to TRBJ1-4; 7 bases fit TRBD1. CDR3 size: 15 residues. Germline assignment: CDR1 SGDLS and CDR2 YYNGEE. Losses at the gene ends were 0 bases for V and 4 bases for J; bases not matched to a gene: 3. CDR3: CASSVGTGVNEKLFF. The CDR3 region has the DNA TGTGCCAGCAGCGTAGGAACAGGGGTTAATGAAAAACTGTTTTTT.

This chain links TRBV7-2 with TRBJ1-3, with D possibly matching TRBD1 (6 bases). The CDR3 sequence is 17 residues long. Germline CDR1 reads SGHTA; CDR2 reads FQGNSA. V lost 0 bases and J 4 bases, leaving 16 bases between the germline ends. CDR3 nucleotides: TGTGCCAGCAGCTTAGCGGGTCGGGGGGCCCTCGGAAACACCATATATTTT. This gives the protein CASSLAGRGALGNTIYF.

In this sample, this clone turned up once. The chain carries TRBV6-1 and TRBJ1-5, with D maybe TRBD1 (6 bases). CDR1 and CDR2 (germline): MNHNS, SASEGT. CDR3 length: 14 residues. V gave up 2 bases and J gave up 6 bases, with 11 bases separating them. The CDR3, as DNA: TGTGCCAGCAGTGAACAGGGGATCGGTCAGCCCCAGCATTTT. It yields the protein CASSEQGIGQPQHF.

This rearrangement joins TRBV12-3 or TRBV12-4 to TRBJ1-1; TRBD1 matches 7 bases. This CDR3 spans 13 amino acids. The V segment lost 6 bases and the J segment 11 bases; nucleotides outside the gene matches: 12. CDR3 residues: CASSGDSESGAFF. CDR3 bases: TGTGCCAGCAGCGGGGACAGTGAATCGGGGGCTTTCTTT.

The chain has TRBV19 and TRBJ1-5; TRBD1 matches 7 bases. CDR3 length equals 14 residues. With V trimmed by 4 bases and J by 2 bases, 2 bases remained unmatched. Germline V gene lookup returns CDR1 LNHDA and CDR2 SQIVND (reference sequence). This CDR3 reads CASSKGTGNQPQHF. The CDR3 nucleotides are TGTGCCAGTAGTAAAGGGACAGGCAATCAGCCCCAGCATTTT.

The table lists this clone with a count of one. The gene calls are TRBV27 and TRBJ2-2, with TRBD1 as a possible D gene (6 bases). The CDR3 runs to 12 residues. Trimming pared 7 bases from V and 6 bases from J, leaving 9 bases between. Per germline, CDR1 MNHEY and CDR2 SMNVEV (reference sequence). DNA of the CDR3: TGTGCCAGCACCACAGGGCCCGGGGAGCTGTTTTTT. It yields the protein CASTTGPGELFF.

The chain uses TRBV7-9 and TRBJ2-3; TRBD1 agrees at 7 bases. CDR3 size: 12 residues. The germline CDR1 and CDR2 sequences are SEHNR and FQNEAQ (reference sequence). J lost 5 bases, V lost 4 bases, and 0 bases had no gene match. CDR3 bases: TGTGCCAGCAGCTGGACAGGAGATACGCAGTATTTT. Amino acids: CASSWTGDTQYF.

The chain combines TRBV5-1 with TRBJ2-3, with D maybe TRBD2 (7 bases). The CDR3 consists of 14 residues. In germline, CDR1 is SGHRS, CDR2 YFSETQ. V was shortened by 4 bases and J by 6 bases, with 15 bases between the two germline ends. CDR3 sequence reads: CASSPGGGLDTQYF. CDR3 DNA sequence: TGCGCCAGCAGCCCTGGGGGGGGCTTGGATACGCAGTATTTT. Together with reference TRBV5-1 and TRBJ2-3, the CDR3 gives the full variable domain: KAGVTQTPRYLIKTRGQQVTLSCSPISGHRSVSWYQQTPGQGLQFLFEYFSETQRNKGNFPGRFSGRQFSNSRSEMNVSTLELGDSALYLCASSPGGGLDTQYFGPGTRLTVL.

V and J are TRBV7-2 and TRBJ2-3; 8 nucleotides match TRBD1. With 3 bases clipped from V and 6 bases from J, the junction kept 11 bases outside the gene matches. Germline values: CDR1 SGHTA, CDR2 FQGNSA. The CDR3 has 16 residues. Here the CDR3 reads CASSLAGTGFVDTQYF. DNA of the CDR3: TGTGCCAGCAGCTTGGCCGGGACAGGATTCGTGGATACGCAGTATTTT.

V gene TRBV2 combines with J gene TRBJ2-3; TRBD2 agrees at 11 bases. The V gene end was trimmed by 5 bases and the J gene end by 3 bases; junction bases not matched to a gene: 4. There are 15 residues in the CDR3. Germline loops: CDR1 SNHLY, CDR2 FYNNEI. The CDR3 region is CASSLAGGSTDTQYF. The DNA for the CDR3 is TGTGCCAGCAGTTTAGCGGGGGGGTCGACAGATACGCAGTATTTT. Full variable domain (rest looked up from reference TRBV2 and TRBJ2-3): EPEVTQTPSHQVTQMGQEVILRCVPISNHLYFYWYRQILGQKVEFLVSFYNNEISEKSEIFDDQFSVERPDGSNFTLKIRSTKLEDSAMYFCASSLAGGSTDTQYFGPGTRLTVL.

V is TRBV5-8 and J is TRBJ2-5; D is possibly TRBD1 (5 bases). The CDR3 totals 12 residues. Germline V gene sequence: CDR1 SGHTS, CDR2 YDEGEE. V was pared by 0 bases and J by 6 bases, with 6 bases between. DNA of the CDR3: TGTGCCAGCAGCTTGGAGGGGAAGACCCAGTACTTC. Translated, it gives CASSLEGKTQYF.

The chain couples TRBV6-5 to TRBJ2-1, with 12 bases lining up with TRBD1. The germline gives CDR1 MNHEY, CDR2 SVGAGI. The CDR3 consists of 13 residues. J was trimmed by 10 bases and V by 8 bases; bases with no gene match: 6. The CDR3 is CASGTGGPGEQFF. The CDR3 DNA is TGTGCCAGCGGGACAGGGGGCCCGGGAGAGCAGTTCTTC.

The chain couples TRBV6-6 to TRBJ1-5, with TRBD1 matching over 10 bases. Germline CDR1 and CDR2: MNHNY and SVGAGI (reference sequence). Unmatched junction bases numbered 12, after V lost 11 bases and J lost 2 bases. The CDR3 is made up of 16 amino acids. Here the CDR3 reads CAGGTGAQRGNQPQHF. The CDR3 DNA follows: TGTGCCGGAGGGACAGGGGCCCAAAGGGGCAATCAGCCCCAGCATTTT.

V gene TRBV5-1 combines with J gene TRBJ2-1; D may be TRBD1 (6 bases). From germline, CDR1 is SGHRS and CDR2 YFSETQ. Trimming shortened V by 4 bases and J by 5 bases, and 13 bases separated the two germline ends. The CDR3 covers 14 residues. The CDR3 DNA follows: TGCGCCAGCAGCCCGACAACAGGGAACAATGAGCAGTTCTTC. Encoded protein: CASSPTTGNNEQFF. Full variable domain (missing parts from reference TRBV5-1 and TRBJ2-1): KAGVTQTPRYLIKTRGQQVTLSCSPISGHRSVSWYQQTPGQGLQFLFEYFSETQRNKGNFPGRFSGRQFSNSRSEMNVSTLELGDSALYLCASSPTTGNNEQFFGPGTRLTVL.

This chain uses TRBV28 with TRBJ1-6; 10 bases map to TRBD1. This CDR3 comprises 16 residues. Germline CDR1 is MDHEN and CDR2 is SYDVKM. V gave up 2 bases and J gave up 10 bases; unmatched junction bases: 8. The CDR3 reads CASSLTGTGVGSPLHF. CDR3 bases: TGTGCCAGCAGTTTAACCGGGACAGGGGTCGGATCACCCCTCCACTTT.

This chain links TRBV7-3 with TRBJ1-6; 7 bases match TRBD1. V lost 3 bases and J lost 5; bases outside the gene matches: 4. Germline-derived CDR1 and CDR2 are SGHTA and FQGTGA. There are 15 residues in the CDR3. The CDR3 DNA sequence: TGTGCCAGCAGCTTGCAGGGACAGCATAATTCACCCCTCCACTTT. Its translation is CASSLQGQHNSPLHF.

V gene TRBV12-2 combines with J gene TRBJ2-2; TRBD1, the table's D call, was not compared with the DNA. TRBV12-2 is annotated as a pseudogene. This CDR3 contains 18 residues. CDR3 bases: TGTGCAAGTCGCTTAGCCGGGGACAGGGTCCACAACACCGGGGAGCTGTTTTTT. As protein: CASRLAGDRVHNTGELFF.

The J gene is TRBJ1-2, the V gene TRBV28; D possibly corresponds to TRBD1 (5 bases). In germline, CDR1 is MDHEN, CDR2 SYDVKM. The length of the CDR3 is 12 residues. With 8 bases removed from V and 8 bases from J, the gap between germline ends came to 15 bases. The CDR3 loop reads CASQSAGGGYTF. The CDR3 nucleotides read TGTGCCAGCCAGTCGGCCGGGGGAGGCTACACCTTC.